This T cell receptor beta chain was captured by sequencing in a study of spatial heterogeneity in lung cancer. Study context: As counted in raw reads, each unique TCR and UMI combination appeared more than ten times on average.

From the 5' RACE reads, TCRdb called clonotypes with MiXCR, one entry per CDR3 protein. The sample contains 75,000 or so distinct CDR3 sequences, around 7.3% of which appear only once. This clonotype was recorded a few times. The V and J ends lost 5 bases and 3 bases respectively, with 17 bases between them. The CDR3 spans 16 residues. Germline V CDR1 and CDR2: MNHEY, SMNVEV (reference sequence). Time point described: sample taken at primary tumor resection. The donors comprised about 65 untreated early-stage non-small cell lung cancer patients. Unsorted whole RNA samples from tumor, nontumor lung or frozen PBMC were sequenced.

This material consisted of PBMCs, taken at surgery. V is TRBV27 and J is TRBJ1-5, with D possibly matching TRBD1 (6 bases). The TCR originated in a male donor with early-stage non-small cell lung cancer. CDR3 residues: CASSQLGQRDNQPQHF. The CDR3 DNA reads TGTGCCAGCAGTCAACTCGGACAGCGAGACAATCAGCCCCAGCATTTT.